Shown below are 22 T cell receptor beta chains from a single sample sequenced in a study of cytomegalovirus exposure and HLA in healthy donors. PCR primers comprised 60 Vbeta and 13 Jbeta primers. The assay was immunoSEQ multiplex PCR, and TCRdb's table has in-frame clones only and misses some. Of around 35,000 clones in the sample, 74% were seen once. The sequencing input was PBMCs. The receptors derive from a man aged 25-40 years in good health and CMV-seronegative.

This chain uses TRBV7-2 with TRBJ1-4; D is possibly TRBD1 (6 bases). CDR1 is SGHTA, CDR2 FQGNSA, per germline. V was clipped by 5 bases and J by 1 base, with 17 bases between them. The CDR3 is 17 amino acids. DNA of the CDR3: TGTGCCAGCAGCCCCGGAGGGAGGGGGGAAACTAATGAAAAACTGTTTTTT. Encoded protein: CASSPGGRGETNEKLFF.

The V and J genes are TRBV10-1 and TRBJ2-2; TRBD2 might be the D (7 bases). From germline, CDR1 is WNHNN and CDR2 SYGVQD (reference sequence). V was shortened by 3 bases and J by 1 base, with 18 bases between the two germline ends. The CDR3 extends over 18 amino acids. DNA for the CDR3: TGCGCCAGCAGTGACCCAACTAGGGGGGGCGAGAACACCGGGGAGCTGTTTTTT. This codes for CASSDPTRGGENTGELFF.

The V and J genes are TRBV9 and TRBJ2-2; no definite D call. The V gene lost 3 bases and the J gene lost 1 base, with 10 bases spanning the gap. The germline CDR1 and CDR2 sequences are SGDLS and YYNGEE. The CDR3 runs to 15 residues. The CDR3 reads CASSDRSGNTGELFF. The CDR3 region has the DNA TGTGCCAGCAGCGACCGCTCAGGGAACACCGGGGAGCTGTTTTTT.

The chain has TRBV5-1 and TRBJ1-1; D is ambiguous. Germline V CDR1 and CDR2: SGHRS, YFSETQ. The CDR3 spans 14 residues. V lost 4 bases to trimming and J lost 4 bases, with 14 bases between them. CDR3 protein: CASSLSGASTEAFF. The CDR3 DNA reads as TGCGCCAGCAGCCTCTCAGGTGCGAGCACTGAAGCTTTCTTT.

This clone has only a few counts. The chain carries TRBV18 and TRBJ2-5; TRBD2 agrees at 8 bases. Germline CDR1 and CDR2: KGHSH and LQKENI. CDR3 length: 16 residues. Germline trimming cut 3 bases from V and 5 bases from J; bases unmatched to any gene: 11. The CDR3: CASSPGVSGIRETQYF. The CDR3 DNA sequence: TGTGCCAGCTCACCTGGTGTTAGCGGGATCAGGGAGACCCAGTACTTC.

This sequence joins TRBV7-8 and TRBJ2-7, with a weak D call TRBD1 (6 bases). The germline V gene has CDR1 SGHVS and CDR2 FQNEAQ. The CDR3 extends over 15 amino acids. V was clipped by 5 bases and J by 0 bases, with 14 bases between them. CDR3 nucleotides: TGTGCCAGCAGCCTCCGGGACACGAGCTCCTACGAGCAGTACTTC. Protein product: CASSLRDTSSYEQYF.

This clone was found once. A junction boundary mismatches the germline segment, possibly from a read error. V gene TRBV6-5 combines with J gene TRBJ1-2, with a weak D call TRBD1 (6 bases). CDR1 MNHEY and CDR2 SVGAGI come from the germline V gene. The CDR3 is 16 residues long. CDR3 protein: CASSYSATGTNYGYPF. In nucleotides, the CDR3 is TGTGCCAGCAGTTACTCAGCGACAGGAACAAACTATGGCTACCCCTTC.

This rearrangement joins TRBV5-1 to TRBJ1-2, with D perhaps matching TRBD1 (6 bases). The V gene's germline CDR1 is SGHRS and CDR2 YFSETQ. There are 14 residues in the CDR3. The V end lost 0 bases, the J end lost 4 bases, and 10 bases lay between the germline ends. The chain's CDR3 is CASSLDPDSYGYTF. CDR3 coding DNA: TGCGCCAGCAGCTTGGATCCGGACAGCTATGGCTACACCTTC.

This clone was detected only a few times. J is TRBJ2-7 and V is TRBV19, with 8 bases identical to TRBD1. Germline V gene sequence: CDR1 LNHDA, CDR2 SQIVND (reference sequence). V was clipped by 9 bases and J by 2 bases; unmatched bases: 3. The CDR3 consists of 12 residues. CDR3 sequence reads: CASGQGPYEQYF. For the CDR3, the DNA is TGTGCCAGCGGACAGGGACCCTACGAGCAGTACTTC.

The chain has TRBV7-9 and TRBJ1-3; TRBD1 matches 8 bases. The germline V gene has CDR1 SEHNR and CDR2 FQNEAQ (reference sequence). The CDR3 extends over 16 amino acids. V dropped 8 bases and J dropped 3; count of bases not matched to a gene: 12. This CDR3 reads CASSRGAGGLGNTIYF. For the CDR3, the DNA is TGTGCCAGCTCAAGAGGGGCAGGGGGCCTTGGAAACACCATATATTTT.

This clone was seen once. CDR3 residues: CASSLSVRGGGFLFF. CDR3 sequence (DNA): TGTGCCAGCAGCTTAAGCGTCCGCGGCGGGGGTTTTCTGTTCTTC. The chain has TRBV7-6 and TRBJ2-1; 7 nucleotides agree with TRBD2. The CDR3 runs 15 residues. The germline V gene encodes CDR1 SGHVS and CDR2 FNYEAQ. The ends lost 2 bases at V and 15 bases at J; junction bases unmatched: 16.

This sequence joins TRBV7-8 and TRBJ1-5; D remains unclear. Trimming pared 5 bases from V and 0 bases from J, leaving 14 bases between. Germline V gene lookup returns CDR1 SGHVS and CDR2 FQNEAQ. CDR3 length: 16 amino acids. The DNA of the CDR3 is TGTGCCAGCAGCCACAGTCGTTCACGTAGCAATCAGCCCCAGCATTTT. It translates to CASSHSRSRSNQPQHF.

This chain connects TRBV7-9 to TRBJ2-2; possibly TRBD2 for D (5 bases). The V end was cut by 5 bases, the J end by 7 bases, with 20 bases between. Germline CDR1 reads SEHNR; CDR2 reads FQNEAQ (reference sequence). CDR3 length: 16 amino acids. The CDR3 nucleotides read TGTGCCAGCAGCAAGTGGGTTGCGGGTTTCGGCGGGGAGCTGTTTTTT. The encoded protein is CASSKWVAGFGGELFF.

The chain is built from TRBV6-1 and TRBJ2-2, with 10 bases identical to TRBD2. This CDR3 is 14 amino acids long. The junction had 5 bases not matched to a gene; V was cut back by 8 bases and J by 5 bases. Per the germline V gene, CDR1 is MNHNS and CDR2 is SASEGT. CDR3 region: CASASGRDTGELFF. CDR3 coding DNA: TGTGCCAGCGCTAGCGGGAGAGATACCGGGGAGCTGTTTTTT.

CDR3 sequence reads: CASSQETGRGTGELFF. CDR3 nucleotide sequence: TGTGCCAGCAGCCAAGAAACCGGGAGGGGCACCGGGGAGCTGTTTTTT. The genes are TRBV4-2 and TRBJ2-2; 8 bases agree with TRBD2. The length of the CDR3 is 16 residues. The V gene end was trimmed by 0 bases and the J gene end by 4 bases; junction bases not matched to a gene: 4. From germline, CDR1 is LGHNA and CDR2 YNFKEQ.

This clone appeared a single time. V usage is TRBV11-2 and J usage is TRBJ2-7; 10 nucleotides agree with TRBD2. The CDR3 runs to 15 residues. Germline assignment: CDR1 SGHAT and CDR2 FQNNGV. Unmatched junction bases numbered 10, after V lost 10 bases and J lost 1 base. The CDR3 coding sequence is TGTGCCACCTCTTGGGCTAGCGGGAGTTCCTACGAGCAGTACTTC. Translation: CATSWASGSSYEQYF.

This sequence joins TRBV18 and TRBJ2-2, with 8 bases that match TRBD2. V lost 4 bases and J lost 10; bases outside the gene matches: 11. Germline V gene sequence: CDR1 KGHSH, CDR2 LQKENI. CDR3 size: 15 residues. The DNA of the CDR3 is TGTGCCAGCTCACTCCCCAGCGGGAGTAGAGTGGAGCTGTTTTTT. Translation gives CASSLPSGSRVELFF.

The chain employs TRBV6-1 and TRBJ1-4; D perhaps matches TRBD1 (5 bases). The CDR3 spans 14 residues. Trimming removed 6 bases from V and 3 bases from J, with 11 bases in between. Germline V CDR1 and CDR2: MNHNS, SASEGT. In nucleotides, the CDR3 is TGTGCCAGCAGAGATGAAGGGGCTAATGAAAAACTGTTTTTT. Its protein is CASRDEGANEKLFF.

This clone was found a few times. J is TRBJ1-5 and V is TRBV27; D may be TRBD1 (6 bases). V lost 7 bases and J 0 bases, leaving 19 bases between the germline ends. Germline V gene data show CDR1 as MNHEY and CDR2 as SMNVEV (reference sequence). The CDR3 length is 17 residues. The CDR3 bases are TGTGCCAGCACCGAGACAGGTCGCGGGCGTAGCAATCAGCCCCAGCATTTT. This codes for CASTETGRGRSNQPQHF.

CDR3 sequence reads: CASSLGLAGYEQYF. The CDR3 nucleotides read TGTGCCAGCAGCTTGGGACTAGCGGGCTACGAGCAGTACTTC. This chain links TRBV7-6 with TRBJ2-7; 12 bases line up with TRBD2. Germline CDR1 SGHVS, CDR2 FNYEAQ. The CDR3 extends over 14 amino acids. The junction had 0 bases not matched to a gene; V was cut back by 3 bases and J by 3 bases.

A few counts support this clone. The chain employs TRBV7-9 and TRBJ2-1; TRBD1 matches 7 bases. Germline-derived CDR1 and CDR2 are SEHNR and FQNEAQ (reference sequence). CDR3 length: 12 residues. V gave up 1 base and J gave up 14 bases; unmatched junction bases: 5. The CDR3 DNA follows: TGTGCCAGCAGCTTAGGTCAGGGGGTGGAGTTCTTC. Protein: CASSLGQGVEFF.

DNA of the CDR3: TGTGCCAGCAGCGTAGTCAGAGGGCGTCGAGAGACCCAGTACTTC. Protein product: CASSVVRGRRETQYF. V is TRBV9 and J is TRBJ2-5; tentative D call: TRBD2 (5 bases). The V and J ends lost 0 bases and 4 bases respectively, with 13 bases between them. In germline, CDR1 is SGDLS, CDR2 YYNGEE. This CDR3 has 15 amino acids.